The 20 T cell receptor beta chains below come from one sample, sequenced in a study of T cell repertoires in cytomegalovirus infection. TCRdb re-called the reads with MiXCR, one entry per CDR3 protein. This sample has over 250,000 distinct CDR3 sequences, with about 26% found just once. The sequencing input was PBMCs. These receptors all stem from a human donor in good health (CMV status not recorded). Some clones in this sample may be carry-over from other donors' samples.

This clonotype was counted ten times or more. The V and J genes are TRBV7-9 and TRBJ2-2, with D possibly TRBD1 on 5 matching bases. Trimming pared 7 bases from V and 4 bases from J, leaving 10 bases between. Germline V CDR1 and CDR2: SEHNR, FQNEAQ (reference sequence). The CDR3 consists of 13 residues. The CDR3 protein is CASNPTVTGELFF. The CDR3 nucleotides read TGTGCCAGCAACCCGACAGTCACCGGGGAGCTGTTTTTT.

The chain joins TRBV10-3 to TRBJ2-3; D remains ambiguous. The CDR3 contains 10 residues. V lost 10 bases, J lost 5 bases, and 7 bases lay in between. Germline V lookup: CDR1 ENHRY, CDR2 SYGVKD. The CDR3 spells CATLGDTQYF. The DNA for the CDR3 is TGTGCCACCCTCGGAGATACGCAGTATTTT.

V is TRBV14 and J is TRBJ2-2, with 11 bases fitting TRBD1. The CDR3 totals 16 residues. CDR1 is SGHDN, CDR2 FVKESK, per germline. V was clipped by 2 bases and J by 4 bases; unmatched bases: 3. DNA of the CDR3: TGTGCCAGCAGCCAACTCGGGACAGGGGGCACCGGGGAGCTGTTTTTT. Translated: CASSQLGTGGTGELFF.

This clonotype was counted a few times. V and J are TRBV28 and TRBJ1-2, with D unresolved. The germline V gene encodes CDR1 MDHEN and CDR2 SYDVKM. CDR3 length: 16 residues. V shed 2 bases and J shed 2 bases, with 15 bases lying between them. DNA for the CDR3: TGTGCCAGCAGTTTAAGGTTGACGGGAGGGAACTATGGCTACACCTTC. This gives the protein CASSLRLTGGNYGYTF.

V usage is TRBV3-1 and J usage is TRBJ2-5; D is possibly TRBD1 or TRBD2 (5 bases each). Germline V lookup: CDR1 LGHDT, CDR2 YNNKEL (reference sequence). Trimming left V 0 bases short and J 5 bases short, with 10 bases between. There are 14 residues in the CDR3. CDR3 residues: CASSQDPGRETQYF. Written as DNA, the CDR3 is TGTGCCAGCAGCCAAGATCCGGGGCGGGAGACCCAGTACTTC.

This rearrangement joins TRBV20-1 to TRBJ2-1; 10 bases line up with TRBD2. Germline V CDR1 and CDR2: DFQATT, SNEGSKA (reference sequence). Trimming removed 6 bases from V and 7 bases from J; junction bases left unmatched: 12. The length of the CDR3 is 15 residues. CDR3 coding DNA: TGCAGTGCCAAAAGTCCCCTAGCGGGAGCGAATGAGCAGTTCTTC. It translates to CSAKSPLAGANEQFF.

This clonotype turned up a few times. V gene TRBV11-2 combines with J gene TRBJ1-6; perhaps TRBD1 as D (6 bases). Trimming removed 7 bases from V and 5 bases from J, with 15 bases in between. This CDR3 has 15 amino acids. Germline-derived CDR1 and CDR2 are SGHAT and FQNNGV. CDR3 residues: CASTQRGLNNSPLHF. The CDR3 DNA is TGTGCCAGCACCCAACGGGGGCTGAATAATTCACCCCTCCACTTT. Full variable domain (missing parts from reference TRBV11-2 and TRBJ1-6): EAGVAQSPRYKIIEKRQSVAFWCNPISGHATLYWYQQILGQGPKLLIQFQNNGVVDDSQLPKDRFSAERLKGVDSTLKIQPAKLEDSAVYLCASTQRGLNNSPLHFGNGTRLTVT.

In this sample, this clonotype turned up a few times. CDR3 sequence: CASSYRMNTEAFF. CDR3 DNA: TGTGCCAGCAGCTACCGGATGAACACTGAAGCTTTCTTT. This chain uses TRBV7-2 with TRBJ1-1; the D is unclear. With 4 bases removed from V and 0 bases from J, the gap between germline ends came to 6 bases. Germline V gene sequence: CDR1 SGHTA, CDR2 FQGNSA. The CDR3 extends over 13 amino acids.

The sample holds one count of this clonotype. The chain carries TRBV20-1 and TRBJ2-6, with 16 nucleotides matching TRBD2. Germline V gene lookup returns CDR1 DFQATT and CDR2 SNEGSKA (reference sequence). The CDR3 loop spans 22 amino acids. J was trimmed by 4 bases and V by 0 bases; bases with no gene match: 15. This chain's CDR3 is CSARDASSPGLAGGRGANVLTF. CDR3 DNA: TGCAGTGCTAGAGATGCCTCCTCGCCGGGACTAGCGGGAGGGCGCGGGGCCAACGTCCTGACTTTC.

The chain couples TRBV29-1 to TRBJ2-7; 12 positions agree with TRBD2. The CDR3 has 16 amino acids. Germline values: CDR1 SQVTM, CDR2 ANQGSEA. V was pared by 4 bases and J by 2 bases, with 9 bases of the junction left unmatched. The CDR3 DNA sequence: TGCAGCGTTGGGGGGCGATGGACTAGCGGGACCTACGAGCAGTACTTC. It codes for CSVGGRWTSGTYEQYF.

This clonotype was observed a handful of times. Given the absence of the conserved phenylalanine or tryptophan at the CDR3 end, a read error is likely. This chain connects TRBV7-2 to TRBJ1-6, with D uncertain. The CDR3 contains 14 residues. With 4 bases removed from V and 5 bases from J, the gap between germline ends came to 9 bases. Germline V gene data show CDR1 as SGHTA and CDR2 as FQGNSA. CDR3 residues: CASSSGSNNSPLHL. CDR3 DNA sequence: TGTGCCAGCAGCTCGGGTTCTAATAATTCACCCCTCCACCTT.

V usage is TRBV2 and J usage is TRBJ1-2; D is undetermined. Trimming removed 6 bases from V and 3 bases from J, with 14 bases in between. Germline V gene lookup returns CDR1 SNHLY and CDR2 FYNNEI. CDR3 size: 14 residues. The CDR3 loop is CASSVLRVDYGYTF. The DNA of the CDR3 is TGTGCCAGCAGCGTCCTTAGGGTGGACTATGGCTACACCTTC.

The chain uses TRBV7-2 and TRBJ2-1, with a weak D call TRBD2 (5 bases). The CDR3 is 14 residues long. V lost 3 bases and J 10 bases, leaving 16 bases between the germline ends. The germline V gene has CDR1 SGHTA and CDR2 FQGNSA. CDR3 DNA sequence: TGTGCCAGCAGCTTTCAGGACTTACGAGGGGAGCAGTTCTTC. Its protein is CASSFQDLRGEQFF. The full variable domain, with the rest looked up from reference TRBV7-2 and TRBJ2-1, is GAGVSQSPSNKVTEKGKDVELRCDPISGHTALYWYRQSLGQGLEFLIYFQGNSAPDKSGLPSDRFSAERTGGSVSTLTIQRTQQEDSAVYLCASSFQDLRGEQFFGPGTRLTVL.

The sample holds a few counts of this clonotype. The V gene is TRBV28, the J gene TRBJ1-3; maybe TRBD1 (5 bases). The CDR3 is made up of 15 amino acids. V gave up 7 bases and J gave up 0 bases, with 13 bases separating them. Germline CDR1 and CDR2: MDHEN and SYDVKM. In DNA form, the CDR3 reads TGTGCCAGCAAAGCAGGGACTCCCTCTGGAAACACCATATATTTT. It translates to CASKAGTPSGNTIYF. The entire variable domain, with the rest obtained from reference TRBV28 and TRBJ1-3, is as follows: DVKVTQSSRYLVKRTGEKVFLECVQDMDHENMFWYRQDPGLGLRLIYFSYDVKMKEKGDIPEGYSVSREKKERFSLILESASTNQTSMYLCASKAGTPSGNTIYFGEGSWLTVV.

A few counts support this clonotype. V gene TRBV20-1 combines with J gene TRBJ2-3, with 10 bases fitting TRBD2. The J segment lost 0 bases and the V segment lost 0 bases, leaving 3 bases of the junction unmatched. From germline, CDR1 is DFQATT and CDR2 SNEGSKA (reference sequence). The CDR3 is 16 residues long. CDR3 in DNA: TGCAGTGCTAGAGATCCACTAGCGGGAAGCACAGATACGCAGTATTTT. It yields the protein CSARDPLAGSTDTQYF.

V is TRBV29-1 and J is TRBJ2-7; D not resolved. V was shortened by 5 bases and J by 4 bases, with 18 bases between the two germline ends. Germline V gene data show CDR1 as SQVTM and CDR2 as ANQGSEA. The CDR3 has 14 amino acids. This chain's CDR3 is CSVSHLGPEYEQYF. The CDR3 DNA reads as TGCAGCGTTTCTCATCTTGGGCCCGAGTACGAGCAGTACTTC.

This clonotype came up a few times. This chain connects TRBV29-1 to TRBJ2-7; the D gene is possibly TRBD2 (5 bases). The CDR3 is 12 residues long. Trimming cost V 3 bases and J 6 bases, with 12 bases left between them. Per the germline V gene, CDR1 is SQVTM and CDR2 is ANQGSEA. For the CDR3, the DNA is TGCAGCGTTGAGACGGCGGCGGGCGAGCAGTACTTC. Translated, it gives CSVETAAGEQYF.

The V call is TRBV10-3, the J call TRBJ2-2; TRBD1 agrees at 7 bases. V trimming: 6 bases; J trimming: 0 bases; junction bases outside the gene matches: 10. There are 17 residues in the CDR3. Germline V gene lookup returns CDR1 ENHRY and CDR2 SYGVKD. CDR3 region: CAIRMTGKQTNTGELFF. The CDR3 nucleotides are TGTGCCATCAGGATGACAGGGAAGCAAACGAACACCGGGGAGCTGTTTTTT.

The chain is built from TRBV4-1 and TRBJ2-1, with D perhaps matching TRBD2 (5 bases). The CDR3 covers 12 residues. V dropped 3 bases and J dropped 12 bases, with 12 bases sitting between them. Germline V gene lookup returns CDR1 MGHRA and CDR2 YSYEKL. For the CDR3, the DNA is TGCGCCAGCAGCCATGGCTCACGGGGGCAGTTCTTC. It encodes CASSHGSRGQFF.

This clonotype was recorded a few times. This chain uses TRBV11-2 with TRBJ2-1; the match to TRBD2 covers 12 bases. The CDR3 consists of 17 residues. The V and J ends lost 5 bases and 10 bases, in that order; junction bases with no gene match: 15. CDR1 SGHAT and CDR2 FQNNGV come from the germline V gene. The CDR3 region has the DNA TGTGCCAGCAGCCCAATCTCCCTAGCGGGAGGGGTAGGAGAGCAGTTCTTC. Its translation is CASSPISLAGGVGEQFF.